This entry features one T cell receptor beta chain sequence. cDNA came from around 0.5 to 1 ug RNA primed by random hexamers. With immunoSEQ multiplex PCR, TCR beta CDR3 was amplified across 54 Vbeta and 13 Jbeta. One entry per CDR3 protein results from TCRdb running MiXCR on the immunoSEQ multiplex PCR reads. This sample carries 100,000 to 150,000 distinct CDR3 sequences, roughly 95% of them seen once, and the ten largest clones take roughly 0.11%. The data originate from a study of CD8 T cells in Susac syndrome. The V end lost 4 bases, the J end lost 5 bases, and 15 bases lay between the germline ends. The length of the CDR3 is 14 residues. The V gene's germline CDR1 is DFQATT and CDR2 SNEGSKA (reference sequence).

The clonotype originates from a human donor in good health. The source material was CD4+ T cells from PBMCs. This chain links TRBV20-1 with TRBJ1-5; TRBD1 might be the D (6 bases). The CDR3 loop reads CSAIHGTSDQPQHF. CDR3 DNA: TGCAGTGCTATCCACGGGACATCTGATCAGCCCCAGCATTTT.